Shown below are 28 T cell receptor beta chains from a single sample sequenced in a study of PD-1 blockade in classical Hodgkin lymphoma. The patients all showed relapse after autologous stem cell transplantation, while their brentuximab vedotin exposure varied. Here immunoSEQ multiplex PCR was the method, and the copy in TCRdb shows in-frame clones only, minus some. The profile shows about 86,000 clones, 75% to 90% of them singletons. The sample consisted of peripheral blood mononuclear cells (PBMCs), taken before the second cycle of nivolumab. These receptors all come from a human donor with classical Hodgkin lymphoma.

The rearrangement uses TRBV28 and TRBJ1-4; D perhaps matches TRBD1 (5 bases). Germline loops: CDR1 MDHEN, CDR2 SYDVKM. There are 15 residues in the CDR3. Trimming removed 5 bases at V and 7 bases at J, with 17 bases between. The CDR3 nucleotides read TGTGCCAGCAGTCCGTTACAGGAAATAGGTGAAAAACTGTTTTTT. Its protein is CASSPLQEIGEKLFF.

This clone was counted a few times. This chain uses TRBV28 with TRBJ2-7; either TRBD1 or TRBD2 may supply D (7 bases each). The V end was cut by 4 bases, the J end by 2 bases, with 21 bases between. The CDR3 consists of 17 residues. The V gene's germline CDR1 is MDHEN and CDR2 SYDVKM. The CDR3, as DNA: TGTGCCAGCAGTTGGGGGGGGACAGCGGAGGGGGCCTACGAGCAGTACTTC. It specifies CASSWGGTAEGAYEQYF.

The DNA of the CDR3 is TGCGCCAGCAGCCACCCCAGGGTTCACGAGCAGTACTTC. Encoded protein: CASSHPRVHEQYF. The genes are TRBV5-1 and TRBJ2-7; tentative D call: TRBD1 (5 bases). V was clipped by 4 bases and J by 5 bases, with 13 bases between them. Germline V gene lookup returns CDR1 SGHRS and CDR2 YFSETQ. There are 13 residues in the CDR3.

This sequence joins TRBV5-1 and TRBJ2-7; 8 nucleotides align to TRBD1. CDR3 length equals 16 residues. The germline gives CDR1 SGHRS, CDR2 YFSETQ. The ends lost 0 bases at V and 4 bases at J; junction bases unmatched: 9. CDR3 bases: TGCGCCAGCAGCTTGGCCGACCGGGACAGGAGATACGAGCAGTACTTC. The encoded protein is CASSLADRDRRYEQYF.

The chain couples TRBV9 to TRBJ2-5; TRBD1 agrees at 9 bases. The germline gives CDR1 SGDLS, CDR2 YYNGEE. The trim removed 2 bases at V and 4 bases at J, leaving 6 bases unmatched. The CDR3 is made up of 15 amino acids. CDR3 in DNA: TGTGCCAGCAGCGTCCGGGACAGGGAGTTAGAGACCCAGTACTTC. This gives the protein CASSVRDRELETQYF.

This chain joins TRBV4-1 and TRBJ1-1; D remains unclear. Germline lookup yields CDR1 MGHRA and CDR2 YSYEKL. V was shortened by 0 bases and J by 0 bases, with 5 bases between the two germline ends. The CDR3 extends over 14 amino acids. The CDR3: CASSQDWMNTEAFF. The DNA of the CDR3 is TGCGCCAGCAGCCAAGACTGGATGAACACTGAAGCTTTCTTT.

The chain recombines TRBV6-5 with TRBJ2-7; 9 bases line up with TRBD1. Germline-derived CDR1 and CDR2 are MNHEY and SVGAGI. The CDR3 consists of 14 residues. V trimming: 7 bases; J trimming: 2 bases; junction bases outside the gene matches: 6. CDR3 sequence reads: CASKPGQGTYEQYF. Written as DNA, the CDR3 is TGTGCCAGCAAACCGGGACAGGGCACCTACGAGCAGTACTTC.

The chain is built from TRBV27 and TRBJ2-1; 11 nucleotides agree with TRBD2. This CDR3 contains 16 residues. Trimming at V came to 2 bases and at J to 6 bases, leaving 6 bases not matched to a gene. The germline V gene encodes CDR1 MNHEY and CDR2 SMNVEV (reference sequence). The CDR3 sequence is CASSLVVAGGSNEQFF. CDR3 DNA sequence: TGTGCCAGCAGTTTAGTCGTAGCGGGAGGGTCCAATGAGCAGTTCTTC.

The chain combines TRBV28 with TRBJ1-2, with TRBD1 identical over 8 bases. The CDR3 contains 14 residues. Germline V gene sequence: CDR1 MDHEN, CDR2 SYDVKM. Trimming at V came to 3 bases and at J to 2 bases, leaving 2 bases not matched to a gene. This CDR3 is CASSLDRENYGYTF. CDR3 coding DNA: TGTGCCAGCAGTTTGGACAGGGAGAACTATGGCTACACCTTC.

The genes are TRBV5-1 and TRBJ2-3; TRBD2 matches at 8 bases. V shed 2 bases, J shed 0 bases, and the junction held 2 bases outside the gene matches. CDR3 length: 15 residues. The germline gives CDR1 SGHRS, CDR2 YFSETQ. CDR3: CASSFQRGSTDTQYF. The CDR3 bases are TGCGCCAGCAGCTTCCAGCGGGGGAGCACAGATACGCAGTATTTT.

The chain recombines TRBV10-3 with TRBJ2-3; TRBD1 or TRBD2 may be the D gene (6 bases each). CDR1 is ENHRY and CDR2 is SYGVKD in the germline V gene. This CDR3 is 14 amino acids long. V dropped 8 bases and J dropped 3 bases, with 15 bases sitting between them. CDR3 nucleotides: TGTGCCATCGGGGGGCTAGCGTATACAGATACGCAGTATTTT. It yields the protein CAIGGLAYTDTQYF.

This clone has only one observation. The chain uses TRBV5-6 and TRBJ2-5; 7 nucleotides match TRBD2. V lost 2 bases to trimming and J lost 2 bases; unmatched junction nucleotides: 3. The CDR3 runs 14 residues. The germline gives CDR1 SGHDT, CDR2 YYEEEE. Written as DNA, the CDR3 is TGTGCCAGCAGCTTAGCGGGGAGACAAGAGACCCAGTACTTC. The encoded protein is CASSLAGRQETQYF.

CDR3 loop: CASSRDGGNQPQHF. The DNA for the CDR3 is TGTGCCAGCAGTCGAGACGGGGGCAATCAGCCCCAGCATTTT. The chain links TRBV6-4 to TRBJ1-5; D not certain. Germline V gene data show CDR1 as MRHNA and CDR2 as SNTAGT. V lost 5 bases and J 2 bases, leaving 10 bases between the germline ends. CDR3 length: 14 amino acids.

V and J are TRBV28 and TRBJ2-2; the D gene is possibly TRBD1 (6 bases). From germline, CDR1 is MDHEN and CDR2 SYDVKM. The CDR3 runs 15 residues. V shed 8 bases and J shed 3 bases, with 16 bases lying between them. The CDR3 region has the DNA TGTGCCAGCGTCGATTGGACAGCATACACCGGGGAGCTGTTTTTT. Translation: CASVDWTAYTGELFF.

The CDR3 DNA sequence: TGTGCCAGCAGCTTGGTCCCCGGGACCGGCTCCCTCTCATACGAGCAGTACTTC. Translated, it gives CASSLVPGTGSLSYEQYF. The chain links TRBV5-6 to TRBJ2-7, with D perhaps assigned TRBD1 or TRBD2 (5 bases each). This CDR3 is 18 amino acids long. The germline gives CDR1 SGHDT, CDR2 YYEEEE. Trimming shortened V by 0 bases and J by 4 bases, and 23 bases separated the two germline ends.

The J gene is TRBJ2-7, the V gene TRBV5-1; D ambiguous. CDR1 is SGHRS, CDR2 YFSETQ, per germline. V shed 0 bases and J shed 2 bases, with 9 bases lying between them. This CDR3 comprises 14 residues. DNA of the CDR3: TGCGCCAGCAGCTTGGTCTGGGTCCCCTACGAGCAGTACTTC. Residues: CASSLVWVPYEQYF.

V usage is TRBV28 and J usage is TRBJ1-6; D uncertain. The V and J ends lost 5 bases and 7 bases respectively, with 12 bases between them. The CDR3 is 14 amino acids. Germline V gene sequence: CDR1 MDHEN, CDR2 SYDVKM. CDR3 sequence: CASSPNIENSPLHF. In DNA form, the CDR3 reads TGTGCCAGCAGTCCTAATATCGAGAATTCACCCCTCCACTTT.

On this clone itself: Within the sample, other DNA sequences also encode this same CDR3. The rearrangement joins TRBV5-1 to TRBJ2-6; D unclear. Germline values: CDR1 SGHRS, CDR2 YFSETQ. Trimming pared 0 bases from V and 0 bases from J, leaving 4 bases between. This CDR3 comprises 15 residues. Here the CDR3 reads CASSLANSGANVLTF. The DNA of the CDR3 is TGCGCCAGCAGCTTGGCAAACTCTGGGGCCAACGTCCTGACTTTC.

This chain uses TRBV4-1 with TRBJ2-2, with TRBD2 matching 9 bases. CDR3 length: 17 residues. CDR1 is MGHRA, CDR2 YSYEKL, per germline. J lost 7 bases, V lost 1 base, and 10 bases had no gene match. CDR3: CASSQVGGGGAIGELFF. Here the CDR3 DNA reads TGCGCCAGCAGCCAAGTTGGAGGCGGGGGGGCGATCGGGGAGCTGTTTTTT.

The chain uses TRBV28 and TRBJ2-2; 9 positions match TRBD1. Germline CDR1 MDHEN, CDR2 SYDVKM. This CDR3 comprises 15 residues. Trimming took 7 bases from V and 0 from J; bases not matched to a gene: 3. The CDR3 loop is CASNDRGANTGELFF. DNA of the CDR3: TGTGCCAGCAACGACAGGGGGGCGAACACCGGGGAGCTGTTTTTT.

This clone appeared once. The chain has TRBV29-1 and TRBJ2-5; D is perhaps TRBD2 (5 bases). The germline V gene has CDR1 SQVTM and CDR2 ANQGSEA. V dropped 3 bases and J dropped 8 bases, with 13 bases sitting between them. CDR3 size: 12 residues. DNA for the CDR3: TGCAGCGTTGAGCGAGGGTCCGGAACCCAGTACTTC. Translating it yields CSVERGSGTQYF.

This CDR3 is CASSPRQATSYNEQFF. For the CDR3, the DNA is TGTGCCAGCAGCCCTCGACAGGCAACGTCCTACAATGAGCAGTTCTTC. The chain links TRBV7-8 to TRBJ2-1, with a tentative D call TRBD1 (6 bases). The CDR3 totals 16 residues. V was pared by 5 bases and J by 1 base, with 15 bases between. Germline values: CDR1 SGHVS, CDR2 FQNEAQ.

The chain has TRBV27 and TRBJ2-1; 8 nucleotides line up with TRBD2. This CDR3 spans 14 amino acids. Germline V gives CDR1 MNHEY, CDR2 SMNVEV (reference sequence). The V and J ends lost 2 bases and 5 bases, in that order; junction bases with no gene match: 2. The CDR3 bases are TGTGCCAGCAGTTTAATAGCGGGAAACAATGAGCAGTTCTTC. As protein: CASSLIAGNNEQFF.

The chain is built from TRBV13 and TRBJ2-3, with D perhaps being TRBD1 or TRBD2 (6 bases each). Between the trimmed V and J ends, which lost 3 bases and 1 base, there was a span of 11 bases. Germline CDR1 PRHDT, CDR2 FYEKMQ (reference sequence). The CDR3 contains 15 residues. This CDR3 reads CASSFTGGGTDTQYF. In DNA form, the CDR3 reads TGTGCCAGCAGCTTCACCGGGGGCGGCACAGATACGCAGTATTTT.

The chain employs TRBV2 and TRBJ2-5, with D perhaps being TRBD1 or TRBD2 (7 bases each). The CDR3 is 16 amino acids. CDR1 SNHLY and CDR2 FYNNEI come from the germline V gene. The V gene lost 4 bases and the J gene lost 4 bases, with 19 bases spanning the gap. CDR3 sequence reads: CASSGPRRGGRETQYF. As DNA, the CDR3 is TGTGCCAGCAGTGGTCCCCGCAGGGGGGGCAGAGAGACCCAGTACTTC.

The V gene is TRBV10-2, the J gene TRBJ2-3; TRBD1 or TRBD2 may be the D gene (5 bases each). Trimming pared 6 bases from V and 6 bases from J, leaving 16 bases between. Germline CDR1 reads WSHSY; CDR2 reads SAAADI. This CDR3 contains 14 residues. The CDR3 region is CASRGEGLGDTQYF. The CDR3, as DNA: TGCGCCAGCAGGGGGGAAGGCCTAGGGGATACGCAGTATTTT.

The chain couples TRBV19 to TRBJ2-1, with TRBD1 matching over 7 bases. CDR1 and CDR2 (germline): LNHDA, SQIVND (reference sequence). The CDR3 contains 15 residues. The junction had 9 bases not matched to a gene; V was cut back by 0 bases and J by 10 bases. For the CDR3, the DNA is TGTGCCAGTAGTATAGACCCCGACAGGGTCGGCGAGCAGTTCTTC. Protein product: CASSIDPDRVGEQFF.

This chain connects TRBV6-6 to TRBJ1-5; unclear D gene. Germline V gene sequence: CDR1 MNHNY, CDR2 SVGAGI (reference sequence). V shed 5 bases and J shed 1 base, with 9 bases lying between them. The CDR3 loop spans 14 amino acids. In DNA form, the CDR3 reads TGTGCCAGCAGTCGATTGGACAGCAATCAGCCCCAGCATTTT. It specifies CASSRLDSNQPQHF.